The source of this T cell receptor beta chain is a study of blood T cell repertoires in COVID-19. CDR1 is SGHNT, CDR2 YYREEE, per germline (reference sequence). V gave up 4 bases and J gave up 3 bases, with 17 bases separating them. This CDR3 is 15 amino acids long. This clone was detected only a few times. Authors' processing steps: Amplifying reference gene primers gave estimates of nucleated cell counts. Clones were sequenced by immunoSEQ multiplex PCR, and TCRdb holds only the in-frame ones, with some missing. That table is the source of V, J and clone size, and D and trimming were worked out from the DNA. The table records over 200,000 clones, roughly 87% of them present only once.

The chain joins TRBV5-4 to TRBJ2-7; the D gene is possibly TRBD1 (6 bases). The source is a man aged 18 to 30 with acute COVID-19. The sample comprised PBMCs or T cells enriched from blood (not recorded which). The CDR3 is CASSPGTTKFYEQYF. DNA for the CDR3: TGTGCCAGCAGCCCCGGGACAACTAAATTCTACGAGCAGTACTTC.